These 18 T cell receptor beta chains came from one sample sequenced in a study of T cell repertoires in aging, cancer and after chemotherapy. The template was genomic DNA from peripheral blood, not RNA. A mixed TRB-A/B primer pool amplified rearranged TRB by multiplex touch-down PCR. TCRdb reprocessed the multiplex PCR reads via MiXCR and lists one record per CDR3 protein. The sample holds thousands of distinct CDR3 sequences, approximately 53% seen once. The sequencing input was blood. These receptors were obtained from a human donor with a solid tumor.

This rearrangement joins TRBV12-3 or TRBV12-4 to TRBJ2-2; a weak D match, TRBD2 (6 bases). V lost 6 bases and J 2 bases, leaving 13 bases between the germline ends. The CDR3 spans 15 residues. The DNA of the CDR3 is TGTGCCAGCAGAATAGCGGAGTCCAACACCGGGGAGCTGTTTTTT. This translates into CASRIAESNTGELFF.

This clonotype turned up a few times. In nucleotides, the CDR3 is TGTGCCAGTAGTATAACCGGGAAGAGCAATCAGCCCCAGCATTTT. As protein: CASSITGKSNQPQHF. The chain has TRBV19 and TRBJ1-5, with no clear D. Trimming stripped 2 bases from V and 1 base from J, with 9 bases between. The CDR3 sequence is 15 residues long. Per the germline V gene, CDR1 is LNHDA and CDR2 is SQIVND (reference sequence). Complete variable domain (other parts from reference TRBV19 and TRBJ1-5): DGGITQSPKYLFRKEGQNVTLSCEQNLNHDAMYWYRQDPGQGLRLIYYSQIVNDFQKGDIAEGYSVSREKKESFPLTVTSAQKNPTAFYLCASSITGKSNQPQHFGDGTRLSIL.

The chain couples TRBV20-1 to TRBJ2-3; 8 bases are shared with TRBD2. This CDR3 has 15 residues. V lost 1 base, J lost 6 bases, and 9 bases stayed unmatched. From germline, CDR1 is DFQATT and CDR2 SNEGSKA (reference sequence). The CDR3 region has the DNA TGCAGTGCTAGAGCCCCCAGGACGGGAGGGGATACGCAGTATTTT. It specifies CSARAPRTGGDTQYF.

J is TRBJ2-7 and V is TRBV6-1; 7 bases agree with TRBD2. CDR1 is MNHNS, CDR2 SASEGT, per germline. J gave up 3 bases and V 2 bases, and 10 bases lay outside the gene matches. CDR3 length equals 16 residues. CDR3 DNA sequence: TGTGCCAGCAGTGAATTTGTAGTGGGAGGGCTCTACGAGCAGTACTTC. Residues: CASSEFVVGGLYEQYF.

This clonotype was seen only a few times. The J gene is TRBJ2-7, the V gene TRBV7-2, with a possible D match to TRBD2 (6 bases). V shed 3 bases and J shed 4 bases, with 13 bases lying between them. The CDR3 loop spans 14 amino acids. From germline, CDR1 is SGHTA and CDR2 FQGNSA. CDR3 in amino acids: CASSLKRVSYEQYF. CDR3 nucleotides: TGTGCCAGCAGCTTGAAGCGGGTCTCGTACGAGCAGTACTTC.

V gene TRBV19 combines with J gene TRBJ2-1; D possibly corresponds to TRBD2 (6 bases). The CDR3 runs to 16 residues. V lost 3 bases, J lost 4 bases, and 16 bases lay in between. Germline lookup yields CDR1 LNHDA and CDR2 SQIVND (reference sequence). The CDR3 DNA reads as TGTGCCAGTAGTATCGAGGCTAGCGTGAGTTACAATGAGCAGTTCTTC. Its protein product is CASSIEASVSYNEQFF.

The V and J genes are TRBV5-1 and TRBJ1-1; D remains ambiguous. Trimming took off 1 base at V and 1 base at J, with 8 bases between the two ends. Germline assignment: CDR1 SGHRS and CDR2 YFSETQ. The CDR3 sequence is 14 residues long. CDR3 sequence: CASSLKHPNTEAFF. The DNA of the CDR3 is TGCGCCAGCAGCTTGAAACATCCGAACACTGAAGCTTTCTTT.

The J gene is TRBJ2-7, the V gene TRBV12-3 or TRBV12-4; possibly TRBD2 for D (6 bases). CDR3 size: 12 residues. V shed 7 bases and J shed 4 bases, with 11 bases lying between them. Here the CDR3 DNA reads TGTGCCAGCACCGTCGGGGGTTACGAGCAGTACTTC. It encodes CASTVGGYEQYF.

V and J are TRBV19 and TRBJ2-3, with D unclear. The CDR3 has 13 residues. From germline, CDR1 is LNHDA and CDR2 SQIVND (reference sequence). Trimming shortened V by 1 base and J by 2 bases, and 4 bases separated the two germline ends. CDR3 bases: TGTGCCAGTAGTATAGTTCACACAGATACGCAGTATTTT. Amino acid sequence: CASSIVHTDTQYF.

A few counts support this clonotype. The chain recombines TRBV29-1 with TRBJ2-1; D might be TRBD1 (6 bases). Germline loops: CDR1 SQVTM, CDR2 ANQGSEA. CDR3 length equals 11 residues. V gave up 7 bases and J gave up 10 bases, with 14 bases separating them. The DNA for the CDR3 is TGCAGCGCCAAACGGCAGGGGGAGCAGTTCTTC. Amino acid sequence: CSAKRQGEQFF.

There are a few counts of this clonotype. V usage is TRBV20-1 and J usage is TRBJ2-7; possibly TRBD2 for D (6 bases). The CDR3 sequence is 12 residues long. Germline loops: CDR1 DFQATT, CDR2 SNEGSKA (reference sequence). The V end was cut by 3 bases, the J end by 5 bases, with 11 bases between. CDR3 sequence (DNA): TGCAGTGCTAGCGGGAGTCTTAACGAGCAGTACTTC. It yields the protein CSASGSLNEQYF.

CDR3 nucleotides: TGTGCCAGCAGCTCGGACCCGGGACAGGGCAGGTACCGGGAGCTGTTTTTT. Protein: CASSSDPGQGRYRELFF. This sequence joins TRBV7-6 and TRBJ2-2; TRBD1 matches 9 bases. The V segment lost 4 bases and the J segment 9 bases; nucleotides outside the gene matches: 15. Germline V gene sequence: CDR1 SGHVS, CDR2 FNYEAQ. This CDR3 is 17 amino acids long.

The V and J genes are TRBV27 and TRBJ2-7; 12 bases agree with TRBD2. The CDR3 is 16 amino acids. Germline assignment: CDR1 MNHEY and CDR2 SMNVEV (reference sequence). V lost 2 bases, J lost 2 bases, and 4 bases stayed unmatched. The CDR3 region has the DNA TGTGCCAGCAGTTTAAGTAGACTAGCGGGAGCCTACGAGCAGTACTTC. Translating it yields CASSLSRLAGAYEQYF.

This rearrangement joins TRBV20-1 to TRBJ2-3; 7 bases line up with TRBD1. Germline V gene lookup returns CDR1 DFQATT and CDR2 SNEGSKA (reference sequence). The CDR3 extends over 14 amino acids. After removal of 3 bases from V and 2 bases from J, the junction contained 5 bases not matched to a gene. The CDR3 loop reads CSARGQRYTDTQYF. The CDR3 nucleotides are TGCAGTGCTAGGGGACAGCGATACACAGATACGCAGTATTTT.

The J gene is TRBJ2-1, the V gene TRBV6-1; the match to TRBD2 covers 14 bases. V lost 4 bases and J lost 10; bases outside the gene matches: 6. This CDR3 comprises 15 residues. Germline values: CDR1 MNHNS, CDR2 SASEGT. The CDR3 DNA is TGTGCCAGCAGTGCCCAGGGACTAGCGGGAGTGGAGCAGTTCTTC. This sequence encodes CASSAQGLAGVEQFF.

The chain is built from TRBV12-3 or TRBV12-4 and TRBJ2-1; 10 nucleotides match TRBD2. The CDR3 runs 15 residues. J lost 10 bases, V lost 5 bases, and 11 bases had no gene match. CDR3 protein: CASSEWLAGVGEQFF. The CDR3 DNA follows: TGTGCCAGCAGTGAGTGGCTAGCGGGAGTTGGCGAGCAGTTCTTC.

V usage is TRBV7-9 and J usage is TRBJ2-1; 12 bases are shared with TRBD2. The CDR3 sequence is 17 residues long. Germline CDR1 and CDR2: SEHNR and FQNEAQ (reference sequence). The J segment lost 2 bases and the V segment lost 4 bases, leaving 6 bases of the junction unmatched. The CDR3 loop reads CASSYGLAGRPYNEQFF. DNA of the CDR3: TGTGCCAGCAGCTACGGACTAGCGGGACGGCCCTACAATGAGCAGTTCTTC.

The chain employs TRBV29-1 and TRBJ2-7; D might be TRBD2 (5 bases). With 4 bases removed from V and 2 bases from J, the gap between germline ends came to 15 bases. The CDR3 spans 14 residues. The germline CDR1 and CDR2 sequences are SQVTM and ANQGSEA. The CDR3 nucleotides read TGCAGCGTTGCAAGGTTCGGGGATACCTACGAGCAGTACTTC. Translation gives CSVARFGDTYEQYF.